This T cell receptor beta chain was recorded in a study of T cell repertoires in cytomegalovirus infection. Overall study: Public TCR beta signatures were indicative of both CMV infection and a matching HLA type. Study observations and caveats: CMV carriers with the relevant HLA were identified by cumulative public TCR beta family frequency. Within the response measured ex vivo, HLA-C-restricted CMV-specific TCR beta clonotypes were dominant.

TCRdb reprocessed the reads with MiXCR, giving one entry per CDR3 protein. The sample has some 440,000 distinct CDR3 sequences; approximately 33% are singletons. About this clonotype itself: What it binds is unknown.

This TCR was recovered from a human donor in good health (CMV status not recorded). Some clones in this sample may be carry-over from other donors' samples. Sequenced sample: PBMCs.

Here the CDR3 reads CASSQDGQYNTEAFF. Here the CDR3 DNA reads TGTGCCAGCAGCCAAGATGGTCAGTACAACACTGAAGCTTTCTTT. The V call is TRBV3-1, the J call TRBJ1-1; D remains ambiguous. The CDR3 extends over 15 amino acids. V lost 0 bases and J 2 bases, leaving 10 bases between the germline ends. CDR1 is LGHDT, CDR2 YNNKEL, per germline (reference sequence).